Below, 2 T cell receptor beta chains from the same sample are listed, as sequenced in a study of T-cell memory formation after mild COVID-19. TCRdb reprocessed the 5' RACE reads via MiXCR and lists one record per CDR3 protein. The sample lists under 450,000 distinct CDR3 sequences; 13% to 15% were seen once. The sequencing sample was made of PBMCs or a T cell subset sorted from them (not recorded which). These receptors were obtained from a man younger than 35 who had mild COVID-19 (a few samples of this study predate the infection). Cell type and time point are not known.

The chain employs TRBV12-3 or TRBV12-4 and TRBJ2-5; D gene uncertain. The CDR3 is 13 residues long. Trimming took 8 bases from V and 5 from J, leaving 15 bases between them. The CDR3 coding sequence is TGTGCCAGCCGGAGAGCCGTCGGGGAGACCCAGTACTTC. Encoded protein: CASRRAVGETQYF.

The chain combines TRBV5-1 with TRBJ1-1; D remains ambiguous. V lost 0 bases and J lost 4, with 7 bases in between. Germline V CDR1 and CDR2: SGHRS, YFSETQ. CDR3 length equals 13 residues. CDR3 DNA: TGCGCCAGCAGCTTGGTCGAGGGCACTGAAGCTTTCTTT. Translated, it gives CASSLVEGTEAFF. Using reference TRBV5-1 and TRBJ1-1 for the parts outside the CDR3, the full variable domain is KAGVTQTPRYLIKTRGQQVTLSCSPISGHRSVSWYQQTPGQGLQFLFEYFSETQRNKGNFPGRFSGRQFSNSRSEMNVSTLELGDSALYLCASSLVEGTEAFFGQGTRLTVV.